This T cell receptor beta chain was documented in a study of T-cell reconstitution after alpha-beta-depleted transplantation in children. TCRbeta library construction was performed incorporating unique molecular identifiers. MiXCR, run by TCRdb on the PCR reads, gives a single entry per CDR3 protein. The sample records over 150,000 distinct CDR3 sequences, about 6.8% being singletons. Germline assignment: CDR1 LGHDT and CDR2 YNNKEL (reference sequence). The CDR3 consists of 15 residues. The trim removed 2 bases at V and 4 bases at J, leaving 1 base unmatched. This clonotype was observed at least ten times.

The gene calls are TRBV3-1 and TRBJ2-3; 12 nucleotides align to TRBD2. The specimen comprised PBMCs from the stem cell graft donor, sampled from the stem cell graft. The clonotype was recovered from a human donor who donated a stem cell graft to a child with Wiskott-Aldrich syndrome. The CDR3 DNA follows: TGTGCCAGCAGCCAACTAGCGGGGGGGCCAGATACGCAGTATTTT. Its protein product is CASSQLAGGPDTQYF.